The clone carrying this T cell receptor (beta chain) was counted only a few times. V lost 5 bases to trimming and J lost 8 bases, with 10 bases between them. CDR3 size: 13 residues. This record belongs to a study of blood T cell repertoires in COVID-19. Study details: COVID-19 samples, acute and convalescent, were from the United States, Italy and Spain. Sources were T cells, B-cell-depleted T cells, or PBMCs; the material itself was cDNA or gDNA.

Authors' data handling: The authors estimated nucleated cell counts from reference gene primer amplification. TCRdb's table, derived via immunoSEQ multiplex PCR, lists solely in-frame clones and lacks some. That table furnishes V, J and clone size, whereas the DNA furnished D and trimming. The data show around 20,000 clones, more than 80% seen once. Sample: peripheral blood. The genes are TRBV12-3 or TRBV12-4 and TRBJ1-6; no firm D call. This clonotype was obtained from a woman aged 50 to 65 with active COVID-19. CDR3 in amino acids: CASSPRGDSPLHF. The CDR3 nucleotides are TGTGCCAGCAGTCCCCGGGGAGATTCACCCCTCCACTTT.